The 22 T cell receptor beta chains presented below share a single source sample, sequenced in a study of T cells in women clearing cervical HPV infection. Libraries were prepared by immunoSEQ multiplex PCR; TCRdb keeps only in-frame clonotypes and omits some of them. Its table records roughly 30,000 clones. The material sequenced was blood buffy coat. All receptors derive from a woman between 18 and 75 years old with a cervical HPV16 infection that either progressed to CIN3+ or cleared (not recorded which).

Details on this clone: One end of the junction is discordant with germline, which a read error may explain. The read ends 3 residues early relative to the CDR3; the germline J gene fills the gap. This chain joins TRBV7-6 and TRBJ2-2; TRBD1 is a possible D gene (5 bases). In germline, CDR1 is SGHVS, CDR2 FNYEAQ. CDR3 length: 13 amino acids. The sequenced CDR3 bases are TGTGCCACAAGTTCAGGGAACACCTGGGAG. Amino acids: CATSSGNTWE. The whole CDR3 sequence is CATSSGNTWELFF.

Here the CDR3 reads CASSTGTGSYGYTF. The DNA read from the CDR3 is TGTGCCAGCAGTACCGGGACAGGGTCCTATGGC. This rearrangement joins TRBV6-2 or TRBV6-3 to TRBJ1-2, with 9 positions matching TRBD1. The read is 3 residues too short to cover the CDR3 end, so that end is filled in from the germline J gene. Trimming took 5 bases from V and 4 from J; bases not matched to a gene: 5. This CDR3 has 14 residues. Germline V lookup: CDR1 MNHEY, CDR2 SVGEGT.

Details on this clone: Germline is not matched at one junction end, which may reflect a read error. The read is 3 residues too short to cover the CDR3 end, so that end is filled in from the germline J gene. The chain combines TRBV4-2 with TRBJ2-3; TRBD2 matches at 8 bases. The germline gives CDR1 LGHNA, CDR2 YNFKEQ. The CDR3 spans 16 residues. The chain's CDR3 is CASSQARGGSTDTQYF. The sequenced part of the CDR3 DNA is TGCGCCAGCAGCCAAGCTCGGGGGGGGAGCACAGATACG.

CDR3: CSVEHNTEAFF. The covered CDR3 bases are TGCAGCGTCGAACATAACACTGAA. The chain joins TRBV29-1 to TRBJ1-1; D is unresolved. The CDR3 end falls 3 residues outside the read, so it is completed with the germline J gene. This CDR3 is 11 amino acids long. The germline CDR1 and CDR2 sequences are SQVTM and ANQGSEA. The germline V and J ends were trimmed by 6 bases and 2 bases, with 7 bases remaining between them.

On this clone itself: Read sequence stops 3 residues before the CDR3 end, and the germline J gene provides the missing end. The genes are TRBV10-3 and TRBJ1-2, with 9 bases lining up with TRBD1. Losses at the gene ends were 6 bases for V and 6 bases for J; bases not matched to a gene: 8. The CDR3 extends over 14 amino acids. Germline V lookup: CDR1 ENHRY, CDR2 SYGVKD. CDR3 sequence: CAIRDRDREDGYTF. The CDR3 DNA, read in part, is TGTGCCATCAGAGACCGGGACAGGGAGGATGGC.

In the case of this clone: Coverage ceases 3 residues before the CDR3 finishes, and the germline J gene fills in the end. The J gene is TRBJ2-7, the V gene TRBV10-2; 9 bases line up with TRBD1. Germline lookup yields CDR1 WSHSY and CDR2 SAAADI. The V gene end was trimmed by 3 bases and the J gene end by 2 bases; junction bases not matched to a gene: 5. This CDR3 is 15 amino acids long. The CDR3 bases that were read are TGCGCCAGCAGTGATGTAGGGACAGGGACCTACGAG. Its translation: CASSDVGTGTYE. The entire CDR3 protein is CASSDVGTGTYEQYF.

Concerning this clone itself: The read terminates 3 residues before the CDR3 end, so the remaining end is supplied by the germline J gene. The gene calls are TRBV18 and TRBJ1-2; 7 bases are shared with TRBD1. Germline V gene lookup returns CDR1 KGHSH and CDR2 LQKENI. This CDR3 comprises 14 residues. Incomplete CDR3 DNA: TGTGCCAGCACGAAAGAGACAGGGCACTACGAC. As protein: CASTKETGHYD. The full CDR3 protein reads CASTKETGHYDYTF.

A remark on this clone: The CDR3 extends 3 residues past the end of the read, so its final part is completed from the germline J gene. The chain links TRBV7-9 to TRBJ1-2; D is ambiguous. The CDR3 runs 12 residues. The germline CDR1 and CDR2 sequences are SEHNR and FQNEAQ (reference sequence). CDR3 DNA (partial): TGTGCCAGCAGCTTTGACTACAATGAC. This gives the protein CASSFDYND. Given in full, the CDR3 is CASSFDYNDYTF.

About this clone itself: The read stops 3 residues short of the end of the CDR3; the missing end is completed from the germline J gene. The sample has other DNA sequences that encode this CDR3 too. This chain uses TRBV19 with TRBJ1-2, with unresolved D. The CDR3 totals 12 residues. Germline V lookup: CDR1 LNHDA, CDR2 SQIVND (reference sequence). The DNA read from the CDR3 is TGTGCCAGTAGTATCGGTGTCGAAGGC. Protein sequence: CASSIGVEG. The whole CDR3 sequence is CASSIGVEGYTF.

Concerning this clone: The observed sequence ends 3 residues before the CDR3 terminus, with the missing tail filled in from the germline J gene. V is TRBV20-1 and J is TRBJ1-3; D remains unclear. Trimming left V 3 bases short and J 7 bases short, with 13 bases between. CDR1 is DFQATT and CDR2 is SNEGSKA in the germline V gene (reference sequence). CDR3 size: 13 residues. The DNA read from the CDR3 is TGCAGTGCTAGGACGTCGGGTGGGAACACC. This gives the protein CSARTSGGNT. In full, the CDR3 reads CSARTSGGNTIYF.

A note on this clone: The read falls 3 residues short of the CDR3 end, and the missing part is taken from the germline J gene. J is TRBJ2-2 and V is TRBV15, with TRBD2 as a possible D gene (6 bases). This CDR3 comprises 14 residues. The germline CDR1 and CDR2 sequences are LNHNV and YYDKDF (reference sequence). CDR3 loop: CATSQDGGLEKLFF. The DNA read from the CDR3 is TGTGCCACCAGCCAAGACGGGGGTCTTGAAAAG.

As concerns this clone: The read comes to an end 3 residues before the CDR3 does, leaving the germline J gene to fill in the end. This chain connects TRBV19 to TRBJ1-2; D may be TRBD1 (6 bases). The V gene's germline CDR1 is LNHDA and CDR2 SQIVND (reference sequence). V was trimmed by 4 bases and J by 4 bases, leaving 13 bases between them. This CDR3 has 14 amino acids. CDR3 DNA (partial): TGTGCCAGTAGTACCCCGGAAGGGGGCTATGGC. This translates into CASSTPEGGYG. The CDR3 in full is CASSTPEGGYGYTF.

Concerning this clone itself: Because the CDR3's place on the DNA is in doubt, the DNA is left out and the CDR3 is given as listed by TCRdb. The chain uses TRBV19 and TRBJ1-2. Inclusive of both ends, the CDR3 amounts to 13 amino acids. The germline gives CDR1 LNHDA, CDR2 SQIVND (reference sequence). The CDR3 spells CASTSGIGDTYTF.

Partial CDR3 DNA: TGCGCCAGCTTACCGGGACAGGGTCTCTTGAACACTGAA. It is translated as CASLPGQGLLNTE. The full CDR3 protein is CASLPGQGLLNTEAFF. The chain employs TRBV5-1 and TRBJ1-1; 9 bases map to TRBD1. The CDR3 extends 3 residues past the end of the read, so its final part is completed from the germline J gene. The V gene end was trimmed by 7 bases and the J gene end by 0 bases; junction bases not matched to a gene: 10. CDR3 length: 16 residues. The germline CDR1 and CDR2 sequences are SGHRS and YFSETQ.

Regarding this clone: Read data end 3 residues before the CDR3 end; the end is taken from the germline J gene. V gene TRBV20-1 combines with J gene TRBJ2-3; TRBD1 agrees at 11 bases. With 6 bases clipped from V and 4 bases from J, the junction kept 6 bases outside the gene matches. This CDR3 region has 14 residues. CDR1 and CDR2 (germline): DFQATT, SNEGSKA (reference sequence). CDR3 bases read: TGCAGTGCGATTGGGGACAGGGGGGCAGATACG. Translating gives CSAIGDRGADT. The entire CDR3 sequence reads CSAIGDRGADTQYF.

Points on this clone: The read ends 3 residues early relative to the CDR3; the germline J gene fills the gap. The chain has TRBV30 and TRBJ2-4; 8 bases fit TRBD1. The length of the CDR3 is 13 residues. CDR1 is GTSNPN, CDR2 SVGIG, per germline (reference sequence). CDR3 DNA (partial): TGTGCCTGGCGGACAGGGAGGAACTATGGT. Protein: CAWRTGRNYG. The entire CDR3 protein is CAWRTGRNYGQYF.

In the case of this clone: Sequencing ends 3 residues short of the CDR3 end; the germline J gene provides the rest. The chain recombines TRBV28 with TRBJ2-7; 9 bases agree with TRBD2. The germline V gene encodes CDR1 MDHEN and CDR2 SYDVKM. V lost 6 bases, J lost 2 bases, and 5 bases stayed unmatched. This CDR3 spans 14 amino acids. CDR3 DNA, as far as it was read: TGTGCCAGCAGCCATAGCGGGAGCCCCTACGAG. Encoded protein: CASSHSGSPYE. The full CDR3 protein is CASSHSGSPYEQYF.

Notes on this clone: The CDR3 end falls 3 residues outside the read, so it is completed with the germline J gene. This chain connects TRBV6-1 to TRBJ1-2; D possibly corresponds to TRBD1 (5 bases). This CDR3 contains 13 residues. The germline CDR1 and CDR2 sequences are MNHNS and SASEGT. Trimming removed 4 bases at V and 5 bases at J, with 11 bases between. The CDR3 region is CASSVSGTYGYTF. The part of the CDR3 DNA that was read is TGTGCCAGCAGTGTCTCAGGGACTTATGGC.

The sequenced part of the CDR3 DNA is TGTGCCAGCAGCTTCGGGACTACCGGCCAAGAGACG. The encoded protein is CASSFGTTGQET. The complete CDR3 reads CASSFGTTGQETQYF. The genes are TRBV7-7 and TRBJ2-3; TRBD2 agrees at 7 bases. The sequenced fragment ends 3 residues before the CDR3 boundary, so the rest is inferred from the germline J gene. The CDR3 runs 15 residues. Germline V CDR1 and CDR2: SSHAT, FNYEAQ (reference sequence).

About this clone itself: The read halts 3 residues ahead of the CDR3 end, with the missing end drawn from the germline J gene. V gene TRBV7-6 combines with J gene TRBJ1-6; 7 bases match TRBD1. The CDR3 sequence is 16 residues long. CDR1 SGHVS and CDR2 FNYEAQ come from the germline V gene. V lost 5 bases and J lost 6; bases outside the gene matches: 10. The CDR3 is CASSGAGGQLNSPLHF. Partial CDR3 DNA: TGTGCCAGCAGCGGGGCCGGGGGACAGCTTAATTCACCC.

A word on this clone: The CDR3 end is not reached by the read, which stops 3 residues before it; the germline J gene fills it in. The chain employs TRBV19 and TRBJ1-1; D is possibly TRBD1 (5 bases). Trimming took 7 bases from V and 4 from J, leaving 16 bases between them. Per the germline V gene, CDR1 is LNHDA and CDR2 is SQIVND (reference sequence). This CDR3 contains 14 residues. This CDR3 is CASNPGWDSTEAFF. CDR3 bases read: TGTGCCAGTAATCCAGGGTGGGATTCCACTGAA.

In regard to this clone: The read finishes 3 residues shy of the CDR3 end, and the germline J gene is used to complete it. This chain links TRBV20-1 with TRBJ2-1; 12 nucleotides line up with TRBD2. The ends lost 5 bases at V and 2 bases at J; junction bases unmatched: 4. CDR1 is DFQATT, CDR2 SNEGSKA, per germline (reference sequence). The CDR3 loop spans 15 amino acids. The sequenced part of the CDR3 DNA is TGCAGTGCTCCGACTAGCGGGGGCGCCTACAATGAG. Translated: CSAPTSGGAYNE. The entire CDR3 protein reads CSAPTSGGAYNEQFF.